This TCR beta chain was sequenced for a study of early T cells in non-severe SARS-CoV-2 infection (dated by TCRdb to the early 2020s). Concerning the study at large: TCR sequencing used bulk RNA from unsorted whole blood, so alpha and beta chains could not be paired.

On the study overall, not on this receptor specifically: VDJdb matching was skewed toward anti-spike CD8 responses, so virus-specific expansions were likely underestimated and private and CD4 specificities were missed.

The study was a case-control design nested within a healthcare worker cohort in London, UK, with weekly nasopharyngeal swab PCR tests and blood sampling. Healthcare workers were enrolled in the week of the UK lockdown, from 23 to 31 March 2020, and were followed every week for up to roughly 15 weeks. Preparation of the library involved 5' RACE. This sample was sequenced with a NextSeq 500. In the TCR library protocol, unique molecular identifiers were attached to individual cDNA molecules to correct for PCR bias and sequencing error. Both TCR alpha and beta chains were sequenced, and tight co-correlation was observed between alpha and beta sequence abundances in each sample. Per the source publication's procedure: Decombinator V4 was used to annotate TCR sequences for V gene, J gene and CDR3. TCRs were defined as expanded if a significant change between any two time points was detected under a Poisson model with p below 0.0001. Abundances of TCRs were expressed as counts per million after normalisation to the total number of TCRs sequenced in each sample. TRAV1-2 paired with TRAJ12, TRAJ20 or TRAJ33 defined MAIT TCRs, while TRAV10 paired with TRAJ18 defined iNKT TCRs. VDJdb, accessed on 1 November 2021, was searched for TCRs annotated for CMV, EBV and SARS-CoV-2, and TCRs annotated for more than one antigen were excluded. In TCRdb, the public reads were trimmed at Q25 with fastp and aligned with MiXCR, with productive beta chains retained. Every distinct CDR3 protein forms one entry, paired with its most common genes and DNA. For this entry, the V and J calls and clone size follow TCRdb and not the study's own pipeline. This sample holds some 39,000 distinct CDR3 sequences; almost 7.5% were observed only once. The top ten hold 7% to 10% of the sample.

V lost 5 bases and J lost 2 bases; the stretch between them is 10 bases long. The CDR3, cysteine through phenylalanine, is 13 amino acids long. The CDR3 DNA has 39 bases and is translated from base 1. The germline V gene supplies CDR1 SGHAT and CDR2 FQNNGV. There are many counts of this clonotype. Its antigen specificity is not known. Qualities for individual bases were not recorded, and no much larger clone is one base off. The receptor was derived from an adult who was a healthcare worker with PCR-confirmed SARS-CoV-2 infection or an uninfected control (not recorded which). The rearranged segments are TRBV11-2 and TRBJ2-7; no D gene can be assigned with confidence. Sequencing was done on a sample of whole blood. The nucleotide sequence reads TGTGCCAGCAGCACAGCCCGACCCTACGAGCAGTACTTC. This encodes CASSTARPYEQYF. The CDR3, completed at both ends by the reference TRBV11-2 and TRBJ2-7 genes, gives the full variable domain EAGVAQSPRYKIIEKRQSVAFWCNPISGHATLYWYQQILGQGPKLLIQFQNNGVVDDSQLPKDRFSAERLKGVDSTLKIQPAKLEDSAVYLCASSTARPYEQYFGPGTRLTVT.